This T cell receptor beta chain was documented in a study of identical twins. This clonotype was observed many times. Its specificity is not known. Template switching added a universal primer binding site, and final cDNA carried unique molecular identifiers. TCRdb itself ran the 5' RACE reads through MiXCR, one entry per CDR3 protein. Counted here are about 720,000 distinct CDR3 sequences, around 8.3% occurring once; the ten biggest clones make up around 0.98%. Germline-derived CDR1 and CDR2 are MGHRA and YSYEKL. The V end lost 2 bases, the J end lost 3 bases, and 16 bases lay between the germline ends. The CDR3 is 17 amino acids. Whole-study findings and limits: Conclusions leaned on cross-sectional statistical analysis and did not track the same donors over time. Weaker excess twin sharing was observed in beta out-of-frame sequences.

These data were also reused for a study on yellow fever vaccine responses in identical twins. This second report adds: Convergence reportedly seemed to mark part of the twins' vaccine T cell response, with personalization marking the rest.

This chain uses TRBV4-1 with TRBJ2-2; the D is unclear. This sequence was found in a woman younger than 30 in good health. Material: PBMCs. CDR3 amino acids: CASSQSLGRSYTGELFF. DNA of the CDR3: TGCGCCAGCAGCCAATCGCTGGGAAGGAGTTACACCGGGGAGCTGTTTTTT.